This TCR beta chain was identified during a study of T cells in Graves' hyperthyroidism and ophthalmopathy (dated by TCRdb to 2018 to 2020). Looking at the study overall: Peripheral blood was collected at initial diagnosis, before any treatment. TCR Vbeta CDR3 sequencing of 130 to 150 peripheral blood samples (approximately 44 ophthalmopathy, 75 or so hyperthyroidism and roughly 17 progressor patients) is reported in the paper. For training and testing, the 80 to 100 patients in the discovery cohort were randomly divided in a 7:3 ratio. Prospective prediction of ophthalmopathy was tested in an independent validation cohort consisting of about 20 hyperthyroidism patients and some 15 patients who later progressed to ophthalmopathy. In addition, the study compared T-cell repertoires in thyroid tissue and in blood from six Graves' hyperthyroidism patients. TCR V-J signatures able to tell the groups apart were searched for in a discovery cohort of more than 90 patients, of whom over 40 had Graves' ophthalmopathy and about 55 had stable Graves' hyperthyroidism. After blood sampling, hyperthyroidism patients were treated with methimazole at a starting dose of 30 mg daily, and ophthalmopathy patients were treated with high-dose intravenous methylprednisolone. Broader findings and caveats from the paper: Most expanded thyroid clonotypes (frequency above 0.001) were also found in blood, which suggests that blood repertoires may mirror thyroid immune responses. Ophthalmopathy was separated from stable hyperthyroidism by a 13 V-J signature model, with approximately 86% sensitivity and 81% to 83% specificity obtained in cross-validation and 80%/75% obtained in testing. Sample size was not statistically predetermined, and blinding of investigators to group allocation was not performed. In validation, the model predicted progression to ophthalmopathy with around 71% sensitivity and approximately 78% specificity, a median of 6.5 months before onset.

This clonotype was picked up a small number of times. Its antigen specificity is not known. Base qualities are not provided; no much larger clone lies one nucleotide away. The germline ends are 11 bases apart after V is trimmed by 2 bases and J by 3 bases. The CDR3 covers 14 residues, taking in both the cysteine and the phenylalanine. Only the CDR3 DNA is retained, 42 bases long and in frame from the first base. CDR1 is given as MDHEN and CDR2 as SYDVKM, both from the germline V gene. TCR beta CDR3 regions were amplified from RNA transcripts. The first round of RT-PCR for the TCR CDR3 was performed with the HTBI primer set and the Qiagen OneStep RT-PCR kit. The libraries were constructed in a second round of multiplex PCR and then size-selected and purified. Sequencing of the libraries was done on an Illumina HiSeq2000 using paired-end 100 bp reads. The paper's data handling went like this. SOAPnuke was used to process the raw data, removing reads that contained adapters or uncalled bases, had a mean Phred below 15, or lacked an exact match to the constant primer or identifier. COPE v1.2.5 was used to merge high-quality paired reads, and clonotypes were defined as unique nucleotide sequences. MiTCR v1.1 was used to align clonotypes to the IMGT TRBV, TRBD and TRBJ reference segments. The analysis included only V-J combinations with a frequency above 0.0001, which together covered over 98% of the repertoires. A TCS score was defined as the ratio of F50 (clonal expansion) to E x V (chaos), with BLOSUM62-based TCRdist applied between CDR3 peptides within each V-J. Welch's t-statistics and random forest reduced fewer than 600 V-J features to fewer than 15, which were used in a naive Bayes classifier (R e1071). Through fastp at Q25 and MiXCR, TCRdb rebuilt clones from the public reads, retaining in-frame beta chains. Each CDR3 protein appears once, grouped with its most common genes and DNA. These V and J calls derive from TCRdb rather than the authors' analysis. This sample lists fewer than 650,000 distinct CDR3 sequences; about 14% were detected once. The ten top clones hold 5.8% of the sample.

Hyperthyroidism patients were newly diagnosed, with disease duration under 2 months, and aged 18 to 65 years. Patients with uncontrolled infections, other autoimmune diseases, pregnancy or lactation were excluded. Diagnoses were established on the basis of clinical symptoms, serum thyroxine and TRAb, thyroid ultrasound, and orbital computed tomography. Blood from progressor patients was collected at the time of first diagnosis with hyperthyroidism, before any ophthalmopathy symptoms had appeared. PBMCs were isolated from more than 9 ml of fresh peripheral blood by Ficoll-Paque density gradient centrifugation. Progressor patients were defined as those initially diagnosed with Graves' hyperthyroidism in whom ophthalmopathy developed during follow-up. Total RNA was extracted with Trizol reagent, and quality was checked on an Agilent 2100 Bioanalyzer.

Specimen: blood. This TCR was recovered from a woman in her 30s with Graves' hyperthyroidism that later progressed to Graves' ophthalmopathy. The chain is made from TRBV28 and TRBJ2-7; the D gene is perhaps TRBD2, from 5 matching bases. The CDR3: CASSLGGLNYEQYF. The DNA reads as follows: TGTGCCAGCAGTTTAGGCGGACTCAACTACGAGCAGTACTTC.